The following is a T cell receptor (beta chain) sequence with its context. Its matching antigen is unknown. Assay used: immunoSEQ multiplex PCR; TCRdb lists only in-frame clones, some missing. The sample shows around 2,000,000 clones, about 94% of them seen only once. This sample is part of a study of shared clonotypes between healthy human individuals. Study summary: The study used three CD4 naive, three CD4 memory, two CD8 naive and one CD8 memory plate per donor. General study points: It was observed that 5% to 6% of naive CD4 clonotypes were shared across several donors.

Naive CD8 cells, CD45RO-negative and positively selected for CCR7, excluded terminally differentiated effector memory CD45RA+ cells. The material sequenced was naive CD8+ T cells sorted from blood. This receptor was obtained from a man between 18 and 35 years old in good health.

CDR3 residues: CAWSKGIQPQHF. As DNA, the CDR3 is TGTGCCTGGAGTAAAGGAATTCAGCCCCAGCATTTT. The genes are TRBV30 and TRBJ1-5; D remains ambiguous. This CDR3 has 12 residues. CDR1 GTSNPN and CDR2 SVGIG come from the germline V gene (reference sequence). V dropped 2 bases and J dropped 6 bases, with 8 bases sitting between them.